This T cell receptor (beta chain) came from a study of molecular identifiers for immune sequencing clone quantification. Isolation of naive CD8 T cells was achieved by sorting on a CD8+CD4-CCR7+CD45RA+ phenotype. This CDR3 comprises 16 residues. V was clipped by 5 bases and J by 6 bases; unmatched bases: 7. CDR1 is LGHNA and CDR2 is YNFKEQ in the germline V gene. This clonotype was seen at least ten times. Its antigen is still unknown. Points from the study as a whole: With a barcode shared among identical TCR molecules, highly expanded clone sizes could be underestimated.

Methods described previously were used for bulk TCR libraries, and listed TCR primers were applied. TCRdb itself ran the PCR reads through MiXCR, one entry per CDR3 protein. The repertoire holds some 580,000 distinct CDR3 sequences, roughly 27% seen once, with 0.78% in the top ten. This sequence was found in a human donor in good health. Some libraries in this study had Jurkat cell RNA spiked in. This chain connects TRBV4-2 to TRBJ2-3; TRBD2 matches at 14 bases. Sequencing used naive CD8+ T cells from blood, with Jurkat cell RNA spiked in. As to subset: FACS-sorted CD8+CD4-CCR7+CD45RA+ naive T cells. CDR3 amino acids: CASSVGTSGSMDTQYF. Written as DNA, the CDR3 is TGTGCCAGCAGCGTTGGGACTAGCGGGAGTATGGATACGCAGTATTTT.